The T cell receptor (beta chain) under discussion was sequenced for a study of shared clonotypes between healthy human individuals. Whole-study findings and limits: The naive CD4 repertoires of several donors were compared, and about 5% of clonotypes were shared.

Deep was the level used in running the assay. Replicate sorted-subset PCRs were loaded with 150 to 250 ng DNA, about 31,000 T cell genomes. How the authors handled the data: In the immunoSEQ data, sequences were junction-only and lacked quality scores, so filtering differed. Clones were read by immunoSEQ multiplex PCR, and TCRdb kept only the in-frame ones, dropping some. Clonal size and the V and J genes are those of that table, whereas D and trimming came from the DNA. The sample has 550,000 to 750,000 clones, just over 90% seen once; the top ten hold approximately 24%. Naive CD8 cells were CD45RO-negative, positively selected for CCR7, excluding terminally differentiated effector memory CD45RA+ cells. CDR1 SGHAT and CDR2 FQNNGV come from the germline V gene. V was pared by 5 bases and J by 8 bases, with 22 bases between. This CDR3 has 16 residues. This clone was detected only once. Its target is not known.

The chain has TRBV11-2 and TRBJ2-1, with D perhaps matching TRBD1 (6 bases). The clonotype originates from a man aged 25 to 40 in good health. The sample taken for sequencing was naive CD8+ T cells sorted from blood. The CDR3 sequence: CASSNSGTRYLDEQFF. The CDR3 DNA is TGTGCCAGCAGCAACAGTGGGACAAGATATTTGGATGAGCAGTTCTTC.